The 29 T cell receptor beta chains reported below all come from one sample, sequenced in a study of cytomegalovirus exposure and HLA in healthy donors. PCR amplification relied on 60 Vbeta primers (plus 13 Jbeta primers). Repertoires were generated with immunoSEQ multiplex PCR, while TCRdb's copy carries only in-frame clones and drops some. The sample lists about 150,000 clones, approximately 74% seen once, with 2.8% in the top ten. The sequenced sample was PBMCs. These receptors all stem from a man between 18 and 35 years old in good health and CMV-seronegative.

The gene calls are TRBV6-5 and TRBJ2-7; no clear D. Trimming removed 3 bases at V and 0 bases at J, with 12 bases between. The V gene's germline CDR1 is MNHEY and CDR2 SVGAGI. The CDR3 has 15 amino acids. The CDR3 reads CASSYQPGASYEQYF. The CDR3 DNA sequence: TGTGCCAGCAGTTATCAGCCAGGCGCCTCCTACGAGCAGTACTTC.

V is TRBV11-2 and J is TRBJ1-2, with a possible D match to TRBD1 (5 bases). The CDR3 has 13 amino acids. Per germline, CDR1 SGHAT and CDR2 FQNNGV. V lost 3 bases and J lost 5, with 10 bases in between. The CDR3 is CASSLGLGYGYTF. The CDR3 bases are TGTGCCAGCAGCTTGGGACTAGGATATGGCTACACCTTC.

This clone was detected once. The chain recombines TRBV18 with TRBJ2-7, with 8 positions matching TRBD1. CDR3 size: 13 residues. Trimming at V came to 3 bases and at J to 5 bases, leaving 3 bases not matched to a gene. In germline, CDR1 is KGHSH, CDR2 LQKENI. CDR3 region: CASSPRDRNEQYF. CDR3 nucleotide sequence: TGTGCCAGCTCACCCCGGGACAGGAACGAGCAGTACTTC.

The chain carries TRBV6-5 and TRBJ1-1; D remains ambiguous. V lost 2 bases, J lost 2 bases, and 12 bases lay in between. Germline assignment: CDR1 MNHEY and CDR2 SVGAGI. The CDR3 covers 15 residues. The CDR3 bases are TGTGCCAGCAGTTACGAAGCAGGCGCCAACACTGAAGCTTTCTTT. Translating it yields CASSYEAGANTEAFF.

The chain couples TRBV6-1 to TRBJ1-6; TRBD1 aligns across 7 bases. Losses at the gene ends were 5 bases for V and 9 bases for J; bases not matched to a gene: 7. This CDR3 spans 14 amino acids. In germline, CDR1 is MNHNS, CDR2 SASEGT. CDR3 nucleotides: TGTGCCAGCAGTTGGGGACAGACGGGTTCACCCCTCCACTTT. This translates into CASSWGQTGSPLHF.

The rearrangement links TRBV4-2 to TRBJ1-2; the D gene is possibly TRBD1 (5 bases). This CDR3 has 15 residues. Trimming pared 0 bases from V and 8 bases from J, leaving 16 bases between. Germline CDR1 is LGHNA and CDR2 is YNFKEQ. CDR3 DNA sequence: TGTGCCAGCAGCCAAGAGAGTAGGGGCGCGGGGGGCTACACCTTC. This gives the protein CASSQESRGAGGYTF.

The rearrangement uses TRBV7-2 and TRBJ1-2; 8 bases are a match to TRBD1. CDR1 is SGHTA and CDR2 is FQGNSA in the germline V gene. The ends lost 1 base at V and 0 bases at J; junction bases unmatched: 1. The CDR3 sequence is 15 residues long. The CDR3 sequence is CASSLGTGTNYGYTF. CDR3 sequence (DNA): TGTGCCAGCAGCTTAGGGACAGGGACTAACTATGGCTACACCTTC.

This rearrangement joins TRBV7-9 to TRBJ2-1; 11 nucleotides match TRBD2. CDR1 SEHNR and CDR2 FQNEAQ come from the germline V gene (reference sequence). Trimming at V came to 4 bases and at J to 7 bases, leaving 6 bases not matched to a gene. There are 15 residues in the CDR3. CDR3 DNA: TGTGCCAGCAGCTCTGGACTAGCGGGCGGTAATGAGCAGTTCTTC. Protein sequence: CASSSGLAGGNEQFF.

This clone occurred a few times. The chain combines TRBV7-9 with TRBJ1-1, with D unclear. Per germline, CDR1 SEHNR and CDR2 FQNEAQ (reference sequence). Deletions cut 6 bases from V and 0 bases from J, with 8 bases between. The CDR3 loop spans 13 amino acids. CDR3 in DNA: TGTGCCAGCAGGCAGTCCATGAACACTGAAGCTTTCTTT. Amino acids: CASRQSMNTEAFF. The full variable domain, with the rest looked up from reference TRBV7-9 and TRBJ1-1, is DTGVSQNPRHKITKRGQNVTFRCDPISEHNRLYWYRQTLGQGPEFLTYFQNEAQLEKSRLLSDRFSAERPKGSFSTLEIQRTEQGDSAMYLCASRQSMNTEAFFGQGTRLTVV.

This clone was seen just once. Germline and junction disagree at one end, which may indicate a read error. The rearrangement links TRBV5-1 to TRBJ1-3; D remains unclear. CDR1 SGHRS and CDR2 YFSETQ come from the germline V gene. The CDR3 sequence is 15 residues long. Here the CDR3 reads CASSPLTGSGNTIYF. CDR3 DNA: TGTGCCAGCAGCCCCCTGACTGGCTCTGGAAACACCATATATTTT.

This clone has just a few counts. CDR3 nucleotides: TGTGCCAGCAAGAGGAGCGGTGAAGCTTTCTTT. Amino acids: CASKRSGEAFF. The rearrangement joins TRBV11-1 to TRBJ1-1; D is unclear. The germline V gene has CDR1 SGHAT and CDR2 FQDESV (reference sequence). This CDR3 region has 11 residues. With 7 bases removed from V and 7 bases from J, the gap between germline ends came to 10 bases.

Regarding this clone: At one end, the junction sequence differs from germline, possibly due to a read error. The rearrangement joins TRBV29-1 to TRBJ2-2, with D tentatively TRBD2 (5 bases). CDR3 size: 14 residues. CDR1 SQVTM and CDR2 ANQGSEA come from the germline V gene. The CDR3 region is CSVERAANTGKLFF. The DNA of the CDR3 is TGCAGCGTTGAAAGGGCCGCGAACACCGGGAAGCTGTTTTTT.

This sequence joins TRBV7-6 and TRBJ1-1, with a weak D call TRBD1 (5 bases). This CDR3 is built from 15 residues. The V end was cut by 5 bases, the J end by 0 bases, with 13 bases between. Per the germline V gene, CDR1 is SGHVS and CDR2 is FNYEAQ. The CDR3 sequence is CASSPSGHMNTEAFF. In DNA form, the CDR3 reads TGTGCCAGCAGCCCCTCCGGACACATGAACACTGAAGCTTTCTTT.

This clone came up a few times. The chain's CDR3 is CASSTGTTNEKLFF. CDR3 DNA sequence: TGTGCCAGTAGCACAGGAACAACTAATGAAAAACTGTTTTTT. This chain connects TRBV19 to TRBJ1-4; D may be TRBD1 (5 bases). The length of the CDR3 is 14 residues. V lost 6 bases and J lost 0, with 8 bases in between. The germline gives CDR1 LNHDA, CDR2 SQIVND (reference sequence).

The CDR3 loop is CASSPPSGFGNTIYF. CDR3 bases: TGTGCCAGCAGCCCCCCCTCGGGTTTCGGAAACACCATATATTTT. The rearrangement joins TRBV13 to TRBJ1-3; D remains ambiguous. Looked up from germline, CDR1 is PRHDT and CDR2 is FYEKMQ (reference sequence). The ends were cut back, 5 bases at V and 4 bases at J, with 15 bases in the middle. The CDR3 totals 15 residues.

The chain couples TRBV18 to TRBJ2-1, with 11 bases matching TRBD1. With 3 bases clipped from V and 1 base from J, the junction kept 2 bases outside the gene matches. Germline V gene lookup returns CDR1 KGHSH and CDR2 LQKENI. The CDR3 runs to 16 residues. The CDR3 sequence: CASSPGTGGSYNEQFF. CDR3 bases: TGTGCCAGCTCACCCGGGACAGGGGGGTCCTACAATGAGCAGTTCTTC.

This clone was seen only a few times. The chain joins TRBV19 to TRBJ1-6; TRBD1 agrees at 7 bases. Germline CDR1 reads LNHDA; CDR2 reads SQIVND (reference sequence). The CDR3 covers 18 residues. V dropped 1 base and J dropped 10; count of bases not matched to a gene: 16. CDR3 DNA sequence: TGTGCCAGTAGTATAGTTTCAAGGGGGCTGAAGGCGAGATCACCCCTCCACTTT. This encodes CASSIVSRGLKARSPLHF.

CDR3 nucleotide sequence: TGTGCCAGCAGCCCTGGACAGGCCTTCTACGAGCAGTACTTC. It encodes CASSPGQAFYEQYF. The chain couples TRBV7-2 to TRBJ2-7; TRBD1 matches at 7 bases. Germline V gene sequence: CDR1 SGHTA, CDR2 FQGNSA. The CDR3 has 14 amino acids. With V trimmed by 5 bases and J by 3 bases, 7 bases remained unmatched.

The gene calls are TRBV11-2 and TRBJ2-7; 10 nucleotides line up with TRBD1. Germline lookup yields CDR1 SGHAT and CDR2 FQNNGV. CDR3 length: 15 residues. The junction had 11 bases not matched to a gene; V was cut back by 5 bases and J by 7 bases. The CDR3, as DNA: TGTGCCAGCAGCAGAACCGGGACAGGGGATCAAGAGCAGTACTTC. Translation: CASSRTGTGDQEQYF.

This chain joins TRBV5-4 and TRBJ2-3; D possibly corresponds to TRBD2 (6 bases). V dropped 2 bases and J dropped 10 bases, with 11 bases sitting between them. The germline gives CDR1 SGHNT, CDR2 YYREEE (reference sequence). CDR3 length equals 12 residues. The CDR3 region is CASSFAGGSQYF. CDR3 DNA: TGTGCCAGCAGCTTTGCCGGGGGATCGCAGTATTTT. Combining the CDR3 with reference TRBV5-4 and TRBJ2-3 gives the whole variable domain ETGVTQSPTHLIKTRGQQVTLRCSSQSGHNTVSWYQQALGQGPQFIFQYYREEENGRGNFPPRFSGLQFPNYSSELNVNALELDDSALYLCASSFAGGSQYFGPGTRLTVL.

The chain is built from TRBV7-2 and TRBJ1-1; D is possibly TRBD1 (5 bases). The CDR3 contains 13 residues. CDR1 is SGHTA and CDR2 is FQGNSA in the germline V gene. V lost 2 bases and J 7 bases, leaving 11 bases between the germline ends. The CDR3 here is CASSLQGRGEAFF. For the CDR3, the DNA is TGTGCCAGCAGCTTACAGGGAAGAGGTGAAGCTTTCTTT.

This chain uses TRBV4-3 with TRBJ2-2; tentatively, D is TRBD1 (6 bases). The germline CDR1 and CDR2 sequences are LGHNA and YSLEER. The length of the CDR3 is 11 residues. The CDR3 DNA follows: TGCGGACTAACAGGGACCGGGGAGCTGTTTTTT. Amino acids: CGLTGTGELFF.

The chain uses TRBV7-9 and TRBJ2-1, with D possibly TRBD1 on 6 matching bases. The CDR3 length is 13 residues. Germline CDR1 reads SEHNR; CDR2 reads FQNEAQ (reference sequence). V was pared by 11 bases and J by 6 bases, with 17 bases between. CDR3 in DNA: TGTGCCTCCCAGGGACAAGGGGTCAATGAGCAGTTCTTC. This codes for CASQGQGVNEQFF. Together with reference TRBV7-9 and TRBJ2-1, the CDR3 gives the full variable domain: DTGVSQNPRHKITKRGQNVTFRCDPISEHNRLYWYRQTLGQGPEFLTYFQNEAQLEKSRLLSDRFSAERPKGSFSTLEIQRTEQGDSAMYLCASQGQGVNEQFFGPGTRLTVL.

The genes are TRBV18 and TRBJ2-7; the D gene is possibly TRBD2 (7 bases). Germline V gives CDR1 KGHSH, CDR2 LQKENI. The CDR3 has 16 amino acids. The V end was cut by 3 bases, the J end by 9 bases, with 24 bases between. The DNA for the CDR3 is TGTGCCAGCTCACCTCCCGGGGGGCCCCTGGTCTCAAGGCAGTACTTC. It yields the protein CASSPPGGPLVSRQYF.

This chain links TRBV27 with TRBJ1-2, with no clear D. The CDR3 consists of 14 residues. Germline V lookup: CDR1 MNHEY, CDR2 SMNVEV (reference sequence). Deletions cut 5 bases from V and 3 bases from J, with 13 bases between. CDR3 sequence (DNA): TGTGCCAGCAGTACTTTGGGCAGTTACTATGGCTACACCTTC. It encodes CASSTLGSYYGYTF.

J is TRBJ2-2 and V is TRBV5-1; the match to TRBD1 covers 8 bases. This CDR3 has 18 amino acids. J lost 3 bases, V lost 3 bases, and 13 bases had no gene match. Per the germline V gene, CDR1 is SGHRS and CDR2 is YFSETQ. As DNA, the CDR3 is TGCGCCAGCAGCTCGACGCCCCACCAGGGGGCCGACACCGGGGAGCTGTTTTTT. Translating gives CASSSTPHQGADTGELFF. The full variable domain, rest sourced from reference TRBV5-1 and TRBJ2-2, is KAGVTQTPRYLIKTRGQQVTLSCSPISGHRSVSWYQQTPGQGLQFLFEYFSETQRNKGNFPGRFSGRQFSNSRSEMNVSTLELGDSALYLCASSSTPHQGADTGELFFGEGSRLTVL.

The rearrangement uses TRBV27 and TRBJ2-3; 12 positions match TRBD2. This CDR3 contains 17 residues. Per germline, CDR1 MNHEY and CDR2 SMNVEV (reference sequence). The V and J ends lost 6 bases and 5 bases, in that order; junction bases with no gene match: 12. Here the CDR3 DNA reads TGTGCCAGCAGCCCTCTAGCGGGGGGGCCTTGGGGAGATACGCAGTATTTT. It is translated as CASSPLAGGPWGDTQYF.

The rearrangement joins TRBV28 to TRBJ2-1, with 8 bases fitting TRBD2. Looked up from germline, CDR1 is MDHEN and CDR2 is SYDVKM. The junction had 8 bases not matched to a gene; V was cut back by 2 bases and J by 5 bases. The CDR3 totals 16 residues. Written as DNA, the CDR3 is TGTGCCAGCAGTTTAAGTGCTAGCGGGCTCGACAATGAGCAGTTCTTC. Protein sequence: CASSLSASGLDNEQFF.

The gene calls are TRBV6-1 and TRBJ2-3; D is possibly TRBD2 (6 bases). The CDR3 contains 13 residues. Germline V gene data show CDR1 as MNHNS and CDR2 as SASEGT. The V end was cut by 9 bases, the J end by 2 bases, with 12 bases between. CDR3 sequence: CASQAGHTDTQYF. DNA for the CDR3: TGTGCCAGTCAAGCGGGTCACACAGATACGCAGTATTTT.